The source of this T cell receptor (beta chain) is a study of CD8+CD57+ T cells in acquired aplastic anemia. The TCR beta profiling, which covered VDJ combination and CDR3 sequence, was carried out using genomic DNA as the template. TCRdb re-called the reads with MiXCR, one entry per CDR3 protein. The table includes around 200,000 distinct CDR3 sequences, less than 60% detected once. The CDR3 is made up of 13 amino acids. The V and J ends lost 6 bases and 0 bases respectively, with 8 bases between them. Germline V gives CDR1 ENHRY, CDR2 SYGVKD. Sequenced patients had shown CD8+CD57+ cell expansion by flow cytometry.

V is TRBV10-3 and J is TRBJ1-1; D call uncertain. The sequence derives from a human donor with aplastic anemia. The sequenced sample was sorted CD4+, CD8+, or CD8+CD57+ T cells (not recorded which) from PBMCs. CDR3 region: CAIRRDMNTEAFF. CDR3 DNA sequence: TGTGCCATCAGAAGAGATATGAACACTGAAGCTTTCTTT.